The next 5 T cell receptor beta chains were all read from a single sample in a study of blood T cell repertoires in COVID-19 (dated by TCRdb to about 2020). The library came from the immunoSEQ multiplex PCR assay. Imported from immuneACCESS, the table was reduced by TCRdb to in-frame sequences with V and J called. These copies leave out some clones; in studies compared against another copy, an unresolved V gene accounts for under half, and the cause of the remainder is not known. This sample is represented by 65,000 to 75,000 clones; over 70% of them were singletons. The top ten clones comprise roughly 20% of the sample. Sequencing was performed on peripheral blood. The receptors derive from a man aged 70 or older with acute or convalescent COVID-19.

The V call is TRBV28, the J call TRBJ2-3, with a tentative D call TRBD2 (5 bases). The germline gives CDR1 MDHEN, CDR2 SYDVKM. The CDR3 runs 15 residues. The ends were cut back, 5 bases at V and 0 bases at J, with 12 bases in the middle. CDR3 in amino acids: CASSPPTMSTDTQYF. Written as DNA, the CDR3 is TGTGCCAGCAGTCCCCCGACTATGAGCACAGATACGCAGTATTTT.

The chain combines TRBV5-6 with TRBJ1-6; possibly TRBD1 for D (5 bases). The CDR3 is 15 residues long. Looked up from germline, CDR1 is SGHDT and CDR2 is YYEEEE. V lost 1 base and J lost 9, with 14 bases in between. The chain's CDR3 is CASSLYAREGSPLHF. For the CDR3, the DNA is TGTGCCAGCAGCTTGTACGCCAGGGAAGGTTCACCCCTCCACTTT. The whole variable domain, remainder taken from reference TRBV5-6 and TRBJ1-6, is DAGVTQSPTHLIKTRGQQVTLRCSPKSGHDTVSWYQQALGQGPQFIFQYYEEEERQRGNFPDRFSGHQFPNYSSELNVNALLLGDSALYLCASSLYAREGSPLHFGNGTRLTVT.

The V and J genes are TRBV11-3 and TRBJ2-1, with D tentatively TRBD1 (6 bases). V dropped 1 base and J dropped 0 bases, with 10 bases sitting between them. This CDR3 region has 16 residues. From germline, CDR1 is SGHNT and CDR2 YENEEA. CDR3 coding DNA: TGTGCCAGCAGCTTAGGAGCGGACAGCTCCTACAATGAGCAGTTCTTC. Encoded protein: CASSLGADSSYNEQFF.

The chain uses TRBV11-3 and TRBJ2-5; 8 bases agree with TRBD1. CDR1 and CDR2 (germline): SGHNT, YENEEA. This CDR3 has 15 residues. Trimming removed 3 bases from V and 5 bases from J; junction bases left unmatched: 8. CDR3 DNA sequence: TGTGCCAGCAGCTTGTACCAGGGGGCAGGGGAGACCCAGTACTTC. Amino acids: CASSLYQGAGETQYF. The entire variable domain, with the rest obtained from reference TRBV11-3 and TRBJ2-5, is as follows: EAGVVQSPRYKIIEKKQPVAFWCNPISGHNTLYWYLQNLGQGPELLIRYENEEAVDDSQLPKDRFSAERLKGVDSTLKIQPAELGDSAVYLCASSLYQGAGETQYFGPGTRLLVL.

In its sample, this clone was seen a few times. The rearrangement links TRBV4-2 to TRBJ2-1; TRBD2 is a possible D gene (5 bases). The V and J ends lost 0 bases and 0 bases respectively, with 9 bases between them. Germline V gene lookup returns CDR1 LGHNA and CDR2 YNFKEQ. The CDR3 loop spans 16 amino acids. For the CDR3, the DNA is TGTGCCAGCAGCCAAGAGAGCGGCAGCTCCTACAATGAGCAGTTCTTC. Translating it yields CASSQESGSSYNEQFF.